This TCR beta chain comes out of a study of cytomegalovirus exposure and HLA in healthy donors (dated by TCRdb to the late 2010s). The study in broad terms: According to an earlier analysis of several hundred of the donors, some 180 million T cells yielded 90 million to 140 million unique TCR beta sequences and around 300 Gb of sequence data. About 280 gigabases of sequencing data and tens of millions of unique TCR sequences were included in an early release covering 550 to 800 HLA-typed donors. Of the roughly 400 genotyped donors, about 84% fell in the genetic ancestry cluster associated with self-reported Caucasian donors. The aim of the study was to test whether cataloging public T cell receptors could identify signatures of past pathogen exposure. Using immunosequencing, the study profiled T cell repertoires from some 670 subjects and related those repertoires to cytomegalovirus serostatus. A separate validation cohort of approximately 130 different subjects was used in addition to the approximately 700-subject first cohort. To predict cytomegalovirus infection status, the study brought together high-throughput TCR immunosequencing, statistical association of individual TCRs with disease status, and machine learning. A later analysis re-examined previously published TCR beta repertoires from 610 or so donors and added high-resolution HLA genotyping to investigate patterns of TCR occurrence. Rather than using new phenotypic data, the later analysis identified candidate immune exposures from TCR beta sequences and from how often those sequences occurred across donors. An earlier analysis of a few hundred of the donors applied high-throughput TCR beta sequencing to assess whether each TCR beta V gene segment acted as functional or pseudogenic. Donor age, sex, ethnicity and CMV serostatus were compiled alongside the repertoire data. Genome-wide SNP genotypes for about 65% of the 666 donors were used in a later genetic analysis, which treated that subset as a discovery cohort. Every repertoire in the discovery cohort had been generated on one and the same sequencing platform. Both class I and class II loci were covered by HLA typing, at four-digit resolution. Typing coverage varied by locus: about 629-640 donors for A, B, C, DRB1 and DQB1; approximately 500 for DQA1; nearly 610 for DPA1; 450 to 480 for DPB1. Several DR-DQ haplotypes were handled as single units for association and clustering because linkage in the cohort was strong. Among 350 to 400 genotyped donors of the cohort, an average of about 240,000 unique TCR beta nucleotide sequences were sequenced per donor, around a sixth of them non-productive.

Library preparation used the immunoSEQ multiplex PCR assay. The multiplex PCR relied on a mix of 60 forward primers for TCR Vbeta segments and 13 reverse primers for TCR Jbeta segments. Amplification of the CDR3 region of rearranged TCR beta genes was performed with a multiplex PCR assay on genomic DNA. On the Illumina HiSeq System, the amplified TCR beta libraries were sequenced as 87-base-pair reads. From the authors' description of their analysis: In a later analysis, some 80 million unique TCR beta chains were counted across the roughly 670 repertoires, and around 10 million of these chains were shared by at least two donors. Raw reads were error-corrected and collapsed into unique sequences with a nearest-neighbor algorithm that merged closely related sequences to remove PCR and sequencing errors. To assign V, D and J gene segments, CDR3 sequences were aligned to IMGT reference sequences. For a sequence to be retained, a match of at least six nucleotides to both a V gene segment and a J gene segment was required. Rearrangements were called productive when the CDR3 lacked stop codons and stayed in frame with V and J; all others were non-productive. Following IMGT convention, CDR3 was defined as the stretch from the second conserved V-encoded cysteine up to the conserved J-encoded phenylalanine. The earlier analysis of about 610 of the donors excluded any sequence lacking an unambiguous match to a single V gene segment. An earlier analysis of 450 to 650 of the donors called V segments functional above 56.7% productive rearrangements and segregating when the between-donor standard deviation exceeded 5%. A statistical classification framework was built for diagnosing cytomegalovirus status from the catalog of TCR beta chain sequences. In a later analysis, TCR nucleotide sequences were compared against IMGT/GENE-DB human TR gene sequences so that V and J genes could be assigned. A later analysis assigned CDR3 sequences and most-parsimonious VDJ recombination scenarios with the TCRdist pipeline. In a later analysis, each TCR beta chain was defined by its CDR3 amino acid sequence together with its V-gene family, and reads lacking a unique V-gene family were excluded. A later analysis removed roughly 590 highly shared, low-generation-probability nucleotide sequences to deal with suspected cross-contamination and a sequencing artifact. A later analysis calculated a clonal expansion index for each public chain from normalized within-repertoire ranks of inferred template counts. In a later analysis, generation probabilities were computed using a VDJ recombination model fitted to out-of-frame rearrangements, and the results were checked against IGoR. In a later analysis, TCR-TCR, TCR-HLA and TCR-CMV co-occurrence was scored with hypergeometric tests, and a repertoire-size bias correction was applied to TCR pairs. False discovery rates were estimated in a later analysis by permuting HLA or CMV assignments 20 times. In a later analysis, co-occurring TCRs were grouped using DBSCAN, and TCRdist sequence similarity was added for clustering within HLA-allele-positive subsets. Repertoires with fewer than 30,000 or more than 120,000 public chains, plus five repertoires with anomalous nucleotide sharing, were excluded from co-occurrence clustering. TCRdb stores this immuneACCESS table with in-frame sequences only. Part of the clones is absent; in the studies checked, under half of the shortfall reflects unresolved V genes, and no reason is known for the rest. V and J calls and clone size are copied from that table; D and trimming were computed from the DNA. The sample includes 150,000 to 200,000 clones, with 60% to 85% observed a single time. The ten largest clones represent 1.5% to 1.7% of the sample.

The cohort consisted of 666 healthy bone marrow donors. Cohort members were all nominally healthy when sampled, although unrecorded immune exposures were likely present. The donor tested CMV seropositive, placing the donor among the 290 or so seropositive members of the cohort. Every donor gave a peripheral blood sample, and the peripheral blood mononuclear cells from that sample were used for TCR beta sequencing. The Qiagen DNeasy Blood Extraction Kit was used to extract genomic DNA from the blood cell samples. In regard to this clone: Which antigen it targets is not known. Base qualities were left out, and no much larger clone turns up one base away.

The germline V gene encodes CDR1 MNHNY and CDR2 SVGAGI (reference sequence). For this chain, trimming is 0 bases at the V end and 4 bases at the J end, and the number of junction bases without a gene match is 7. The CDR3 sequence holds 16 residues, the cysteine and phenylalanine included. Only the CDR3 DNA stays, 48 bases, in frame from base 1. Here is what the overall study found, with its caveats: CMV serostatus was the only immune exposure information available for the cohort. Roughly uniform sequencing depth across donors was assumed in presence/absence analyses, although this assumption may not hold. Some IMGT-functional V segments, including TRBV6-2 and TRBV6-3, could not be distinguished by the 87-base-pair reads and were therefore excluded. In a later genetic analysis, a missense DCLRE1C variant was associated with V-gene and J-gene trimming of TCR beta chains, and the association was replicated in an independent cohort. A later analysis found that HLA-associated TCR beta chains were more clonally expanded and had lower generation probabilities than equally common non-associated chains. The earlier analysis of approximately 540 of the donors excluded roughly 17 rarely observed V segments, including chromosome 9 orphons, because counts were too low. HLA typing was unavailable for some donors at each locus, so association tests used only the typed subset. When HLA alleles, especially DR and DQ, strongly co-occurred, attributing TCR associations to individual alleles was difficult. In a later analysis, the rate of TCR association differed among HLA loci, with DRB1 alleles having the most associated TCRs and HLA-C alleles having the fewest. Most TCR sequences were seen in very few donors, while some public TCRs were found in many individuals. According to a later genetic analysis, donors in an Asian-associated ancestry cluster had fewer N-insertions in productive TCRs than the approximately 610-donor mean. A later analysis associated 17,000 or so TCR beta sequences with specific HLA alleles at a false discovery rate of 0.05. The authors suggested that the approach could potentially be extended to other disease states and immunological phenotypes. A few of the identified cytomegalovirus-associated TCR beta chains were confirmed in vitro to be specific for cytomegalovirus antigens. Linkage disequilibrium might explain the correlated functional status among segregating V segments, but an unknown experimental factor could not be ruled out. An earlier analysis of around 540 of the donors showed that most TCR beta V segments appeared in productive rearrangements either about 87% or about 30% of the time, which broadly matched IMGT annotations. Most CMV-associated TCR beta chains appeared to be HLA-restricted in a later analysis, and the HLA associations seemed to be driven largely by CMV exposure. Only TCR beta chains were sequenced in this cohort, and the absence of alpha or paired-chain data limited detectable features. The classifier was reported to diagnose cytomegalovirus status with high specificity and sensitivity in both the original cohort and the validation cohort. A later analysis reported that several top co-occurrence clusters appeared linked to parvovirus B19, influenza, CMV and Epstein-Barr virus. A further reported finding was that TCR beta sequences accurately predicted the HLA-A and HLA-B alleles for most subjects in the first cohort. A cluster of highly shared sequence variants was judged likely to be a technical artifact of the sequencing pipeline. The study listed 164 TCR beta chains as associated with cytomegalovirus.

Input material: PBMCs. The TCR sequence derives from a girl aged 5-17 years in good health and CMV-seropositive. The chain employs TRBV6-6 and TRBJ2-7, with TRBD1 identical over 9 junction bases. In nucleotides, the sequence is TGTGCCAGCAGTTACTCAGGCACAGGGGGCGGTTACGAGCAGTACTTC. Translated, it gives CASSYSGTGGGYEQYF.